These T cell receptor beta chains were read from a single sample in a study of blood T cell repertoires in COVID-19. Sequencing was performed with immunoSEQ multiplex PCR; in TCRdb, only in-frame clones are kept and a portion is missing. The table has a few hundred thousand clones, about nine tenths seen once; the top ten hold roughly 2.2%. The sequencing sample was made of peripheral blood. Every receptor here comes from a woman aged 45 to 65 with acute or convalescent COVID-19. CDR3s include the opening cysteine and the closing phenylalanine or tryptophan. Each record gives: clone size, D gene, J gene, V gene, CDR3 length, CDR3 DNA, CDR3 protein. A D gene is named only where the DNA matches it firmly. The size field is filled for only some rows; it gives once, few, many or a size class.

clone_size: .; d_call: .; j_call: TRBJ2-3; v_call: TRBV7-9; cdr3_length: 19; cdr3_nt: TGTGCCAGCAGCTTAAGCCCCCTACGAAGAGGGGGGGGCACAGATACGCAGTATTTT; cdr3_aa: CASSLSPLRRGGGTDTQYF
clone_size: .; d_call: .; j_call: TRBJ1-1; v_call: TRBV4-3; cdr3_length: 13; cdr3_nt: TGCGCCAGCAGCCCTACAGTTAACACTGAAGCTTTCTTT; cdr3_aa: CASSPTVNTEAFF
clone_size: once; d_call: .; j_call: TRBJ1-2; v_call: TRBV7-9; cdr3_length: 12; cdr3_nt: TGTGCCAGCAGCTTATCACTAGGGGGCTACACCTTC; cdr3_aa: CASSLSLGGYTF
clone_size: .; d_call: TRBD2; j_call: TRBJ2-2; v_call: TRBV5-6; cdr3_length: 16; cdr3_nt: TGTGCCAGCAGCGGGCGGGAGGGCCTTGACACCGGGGAGCTGTTTTTT; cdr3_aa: CASSGREGLDTGELFF
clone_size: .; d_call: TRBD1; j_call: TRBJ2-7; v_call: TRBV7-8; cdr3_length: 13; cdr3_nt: TGTGCCAGCAGCTTAGGGACAGGGGGCGAGCAGTACTTC; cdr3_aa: CASSLGTGGEQYF
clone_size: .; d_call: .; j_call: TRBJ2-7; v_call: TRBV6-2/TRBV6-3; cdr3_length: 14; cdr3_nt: TGTGCCAGCAGTCCGCTCCGGGATGTCTACGAGCAGTACTTC; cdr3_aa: CASSPLRDVYEQYF
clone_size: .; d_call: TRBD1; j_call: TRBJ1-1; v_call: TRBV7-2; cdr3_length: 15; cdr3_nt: TGTGCCAGCAGCCCCCCCGGGACAGTGAACACTGAAGCTTTCTTT; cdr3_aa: CASSPPGTVNTEAFF
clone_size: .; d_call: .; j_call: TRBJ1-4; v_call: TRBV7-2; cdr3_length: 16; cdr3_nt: TGTGCCAGCAGCTTAGGACTACAGGGCTGGGATGAAAAACTGTTTTTT; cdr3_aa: CASSLGLQGWDEKLFF
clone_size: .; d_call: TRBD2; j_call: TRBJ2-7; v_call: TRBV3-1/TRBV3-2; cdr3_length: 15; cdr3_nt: TGTGCCAGCAGCCAAGATAAGAGCGGGGGTAGGGAGCAGTACTTC; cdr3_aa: CASSQDKSGGREQYF
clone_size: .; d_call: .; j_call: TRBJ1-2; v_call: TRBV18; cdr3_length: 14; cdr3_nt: TGTGCCAGCTCACCAATTCAGGAAGACTATGGCTACACCTTC; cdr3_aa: CASSPIQEDYGYTF
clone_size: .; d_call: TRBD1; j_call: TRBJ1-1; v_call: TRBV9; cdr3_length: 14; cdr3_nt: TGTGCCAGCAGCTGGACAGGAGAGGACACTGAAGCTTTCTTT; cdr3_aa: CASSWTGEDTEAFF
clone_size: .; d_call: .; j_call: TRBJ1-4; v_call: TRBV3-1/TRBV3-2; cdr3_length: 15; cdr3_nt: TGTGCCAGCAGCCAAGATATACAAGGAGATGAAAAACTGTTTTTT; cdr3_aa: CASSQDIQGDEKLFF
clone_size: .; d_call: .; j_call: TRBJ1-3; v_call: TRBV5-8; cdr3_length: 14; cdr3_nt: TGTGCCAGCACTCAAGACACCTCTGGAAACACCATATATTTT; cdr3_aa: CASTQDTSGNTIYF
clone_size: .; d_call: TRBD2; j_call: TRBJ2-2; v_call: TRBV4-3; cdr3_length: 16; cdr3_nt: TGCGCCAGCAGCCAAGATCAGGCGGGAGGCACCGGGGAGCTGTTTTTT; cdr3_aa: CASSQDQAGGTGELFF
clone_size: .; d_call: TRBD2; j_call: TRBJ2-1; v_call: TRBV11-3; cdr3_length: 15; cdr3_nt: TGTGCCAGCAGCTTAGTGGGCGGGGGGGCAAATGAGCAGTTCTTC; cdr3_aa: CASSLVGGGANEQFF
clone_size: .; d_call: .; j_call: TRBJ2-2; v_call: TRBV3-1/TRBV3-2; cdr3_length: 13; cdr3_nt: TGTGCCAGCAGCCAACGGACAGCCGGGGAGCTGTTTTTT; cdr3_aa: CASSQRTAGELFF
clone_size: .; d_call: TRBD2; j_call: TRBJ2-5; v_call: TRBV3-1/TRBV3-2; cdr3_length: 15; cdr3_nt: TGTGCCAGCAGCCAAGTTAGAGCTAGCGGAGAGACCCAGTACTTC; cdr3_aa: CASSQVRASGETQYF
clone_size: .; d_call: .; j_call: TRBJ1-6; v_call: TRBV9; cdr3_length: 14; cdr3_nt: TGTGCCAGCAGCGTAGAGGGAGGTCGGTCACCCCTCCACTTT; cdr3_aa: CASSVEGGRSPLHF
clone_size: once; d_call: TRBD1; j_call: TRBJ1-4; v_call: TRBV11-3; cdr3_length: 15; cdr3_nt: TGTGCCAGCAGCCTCCAAGGACAGGGGGGTGAAAAACTGTTTTTT; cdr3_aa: CASSLQGQGGEKLFF
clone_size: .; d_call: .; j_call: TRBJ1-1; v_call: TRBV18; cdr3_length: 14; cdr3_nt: TGTGCCAGCTCACCGGGGGACTCTCGAACTGAAGCTTTCTTT; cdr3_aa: CASSPGDSRTEAFF
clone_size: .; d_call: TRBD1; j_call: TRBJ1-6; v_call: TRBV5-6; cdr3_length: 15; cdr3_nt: TGTGCCAGCAGCTTGGGGACAGGGGGTTATTCACCCCTCCACTTT; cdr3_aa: CASSLGTGGYSPLHF
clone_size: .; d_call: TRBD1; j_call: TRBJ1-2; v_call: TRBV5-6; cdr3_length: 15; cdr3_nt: TGTGCCAGCAGCGGAGAGACAGGGAACAACTATGGCTACACCTTC; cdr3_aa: CASSGETGNNYGYTF
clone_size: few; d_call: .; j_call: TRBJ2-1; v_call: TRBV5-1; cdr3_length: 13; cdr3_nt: TGCGCCAGCAGCTTGGGCGGCTACAATGAGCAGTTCTTC; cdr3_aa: CASSLGGYNEQFF
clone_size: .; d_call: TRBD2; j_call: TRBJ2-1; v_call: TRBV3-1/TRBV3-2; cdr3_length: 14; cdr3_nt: TGTGCCAGCAGCCAAGTGACTAGCCCCAATGAGCAGTTCTTC; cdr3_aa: CASSQVTSPNEQFF
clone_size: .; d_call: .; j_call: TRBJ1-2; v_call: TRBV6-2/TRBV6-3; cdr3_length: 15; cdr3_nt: TGTGCCAGCAGTTACTCAGTCCAGGGGCACTATGGCTACACCTTC; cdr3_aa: CASSYSVQGHYGYTF
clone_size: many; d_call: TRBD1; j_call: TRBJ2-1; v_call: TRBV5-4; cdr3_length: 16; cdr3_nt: TGTGCCAGCAGCTCCCGGACAGGGAGCTCCTACAATGAGCAGTTCTTC; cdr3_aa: CASSSRTGSSYNEQFF
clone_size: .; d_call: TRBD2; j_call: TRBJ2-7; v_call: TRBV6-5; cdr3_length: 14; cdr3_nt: TGTGCCAGCAGCTACGGGACTAGCGGCTACGAGCAGTACTTC; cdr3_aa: CASSYGTSGYEQYF
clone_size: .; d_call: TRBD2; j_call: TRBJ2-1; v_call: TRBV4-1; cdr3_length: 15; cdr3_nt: TGCGCCAGCAGTCATAGCGGGAGCCTTTACAATGAGCAGTTCTTC; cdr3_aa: CASSHSGSLYNEQFF
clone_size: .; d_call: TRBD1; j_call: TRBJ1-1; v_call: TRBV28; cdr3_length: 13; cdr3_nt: TGTGCCAGCAGAACAACAGGGGGCACTGAAGCTTTCTTT; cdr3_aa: CASRTTGGTEAFF
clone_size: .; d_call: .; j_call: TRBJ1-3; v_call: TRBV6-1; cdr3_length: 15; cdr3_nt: TGTGCCAGCAGTGAAGCACCAATCTACGGAAACACCATATATTTT; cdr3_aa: CASSEAPIYGNTIYF
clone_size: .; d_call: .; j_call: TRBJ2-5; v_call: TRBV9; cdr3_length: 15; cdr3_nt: TGTGCCAGCAGCGCAGGACCGTCATGGGAGGAGACCCAGTACTTC; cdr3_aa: CASSAGPSWEETQYF
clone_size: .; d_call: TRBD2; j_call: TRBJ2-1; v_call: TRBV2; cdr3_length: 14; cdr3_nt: TGTGCCAGCAGGACGGGACTAGCGGCGAATGAGCAGTTCTTC; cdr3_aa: CASRTGLAANEQFF
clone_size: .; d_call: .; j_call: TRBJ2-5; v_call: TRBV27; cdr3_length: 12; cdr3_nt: TGTGCCAGCAAAACTATAGACGAGACCCAGTACTTC; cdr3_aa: CASKTIDETQYF
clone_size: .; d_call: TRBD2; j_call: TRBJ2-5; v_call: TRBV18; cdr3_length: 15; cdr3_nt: TGTGCCAGCGGTAAGGGCACTAGCGGGGAAGAGACCCAGTACTTC; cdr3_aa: CASGKGTSGEETQYF
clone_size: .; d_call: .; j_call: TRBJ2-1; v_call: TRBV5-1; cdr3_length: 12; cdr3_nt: TGCGCCAGCAGCTTGGGACTAGGAGAGCAGTTCTTC; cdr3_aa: CASSLGLGEQFF
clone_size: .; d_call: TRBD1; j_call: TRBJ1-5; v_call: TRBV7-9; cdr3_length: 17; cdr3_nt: TGTGCCAGCAGCGAAGGACAGGGGTTGATTAGCAATCAGCCCCAGCATTTT; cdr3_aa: CASSEGQGLISNQPQHF
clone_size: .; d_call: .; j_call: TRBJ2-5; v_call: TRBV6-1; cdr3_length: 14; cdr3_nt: TGTGCCAGCAGTGAAGGCCCACGCGGGGAGACCCAGTACTTC; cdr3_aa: CASSEGPRGETQYF
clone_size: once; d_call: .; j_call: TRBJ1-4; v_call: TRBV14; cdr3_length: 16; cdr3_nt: TGTGCCAGCAGCCAAGCAACCGGCACTCGGCCAGGAAAACTGTTTTTT; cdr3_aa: CASSQATGTRPGKLFF
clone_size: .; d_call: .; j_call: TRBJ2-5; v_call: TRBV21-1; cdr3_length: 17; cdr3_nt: TGTGCCAGCAGCAAAGGGGAACTAGCGGGGGCGGGGGAGACCCAGTACTTC; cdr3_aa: CASSKGELAGAGETQYF
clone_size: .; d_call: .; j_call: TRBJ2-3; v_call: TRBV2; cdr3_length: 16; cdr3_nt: TGTGCCAGCACCCCAGCGGTCGTGCGCTTCAAAGATACGCAGTATTTT; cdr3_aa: CASTPAVVRFKDTQYF
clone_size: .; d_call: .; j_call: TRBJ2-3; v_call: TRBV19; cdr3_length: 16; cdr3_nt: TGTGCCAGTAGTATAGATGTAGGAGGGGAGCCAGATACGCAGTATTTT; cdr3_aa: CASSIDVGGEPDTQYF
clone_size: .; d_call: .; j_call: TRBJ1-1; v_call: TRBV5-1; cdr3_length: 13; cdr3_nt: TGCGCCAGCAGCCTAAACCGAGACAGGGAAGCTTTCTTT; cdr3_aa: CASSLNRDREAFF
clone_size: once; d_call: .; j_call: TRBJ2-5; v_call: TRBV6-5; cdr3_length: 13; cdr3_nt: TGTGCCAGCAGGCGAGATCAGGGAGAGACCCAGTACTTC; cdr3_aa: CASRRDQGETQYF
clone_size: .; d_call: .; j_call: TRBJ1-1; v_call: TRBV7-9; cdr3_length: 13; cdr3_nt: TGTGCCAGCAGCACTGGAGCGAACACTGAAGCTTTCTTT; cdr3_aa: CASSTGANTEAFF
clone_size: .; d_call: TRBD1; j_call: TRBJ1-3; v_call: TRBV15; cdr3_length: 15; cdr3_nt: TGTGCCACCAGCGGGCTTACAGGGGTGGGAAACACCATATATTTT; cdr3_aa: CATSGLTGVGNTIYF
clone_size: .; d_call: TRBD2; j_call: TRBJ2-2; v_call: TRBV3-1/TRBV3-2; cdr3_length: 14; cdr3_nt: TGTGCCAGCAGGGTAACGGGGGGTGTCGGGGAGCTGTTTTTT; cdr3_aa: CASRVTGGVGELFF
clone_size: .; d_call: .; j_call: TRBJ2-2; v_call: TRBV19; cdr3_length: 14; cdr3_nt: TGTGCCACCGAGAAAGCCTCGAACACCGGGGAGCTGTTTTTT; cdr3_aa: CATEKASNTGELFF
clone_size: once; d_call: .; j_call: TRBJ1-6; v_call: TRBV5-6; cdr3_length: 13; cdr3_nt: TGTGCCAGCAGCAGGGGGGGCTATTCACCCCTCCACTTT; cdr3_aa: CASSRGGYSPLHF
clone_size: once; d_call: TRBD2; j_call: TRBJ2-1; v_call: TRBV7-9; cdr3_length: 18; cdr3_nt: TGTGCCAGCAGCTTAGTGGGGACTAGCGGGGGGTCCTCCAATGAGCAGTTCTTC; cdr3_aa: CASSLVGTSGGSSNEQFF
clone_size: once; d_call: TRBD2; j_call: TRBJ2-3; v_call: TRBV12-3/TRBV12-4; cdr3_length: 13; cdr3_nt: TGTGCCAGCAAGACTAGCTTGACAGATACGCAGTATTTT; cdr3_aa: CASKTSLTDTQYF
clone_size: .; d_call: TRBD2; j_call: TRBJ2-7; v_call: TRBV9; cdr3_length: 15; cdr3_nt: TGTGCCAGCAGCGTAGGTCTAGCGGGTGCCTACGAGCAGTACTTC; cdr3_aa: CASSVGLAGAYEQYF
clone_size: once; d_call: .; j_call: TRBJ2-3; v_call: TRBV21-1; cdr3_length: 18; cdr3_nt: TGTGCCAGCCAAGCTAAGCCGAATGAGCGGGTGGGCACAGATACGCAGTATTTT; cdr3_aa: CASQAKPNERVGTDTQYF
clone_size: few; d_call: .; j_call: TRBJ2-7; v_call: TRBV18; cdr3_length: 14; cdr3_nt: TGTGCCAGCTCACCCCCCTCCTCTTCGTACGAGCAGTACTTC; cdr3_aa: CASSPPSSSYEQYF